The present entry profiles one TCR beta chain with its context. Germline V gene sequence: CDR1 MNHEY, CDR2 SMNVEV (reference sequence). V lost 3 bases and J 2 bases, leaving 10 bases between the germline ends. The CDR3 loop spans 14 amino acids. This sample was taken from a study of human T cells and chemical hapten exposure. Unseparated into fractions, whole blood served as the source from which total RNA was extracted. TCRdb reprocessed the 5' RACE reads with MiXCR, giving one entry per CDR3 protein. The profile shows approximately 81,000 distinct CDR3 sequences, approximately 8% of them singletons.

This clonotype originated in a male donor in good health. The chain employs TRBV27 and TRBJ2-5; D is possibly TRBD1 (5 bases). The CDR3 loop is CASSLTPGQETQYF. Here the CDR3 DNA reads TGTGCCAGCAGTTTGACCCCAGGGCAAGAGACCCAGTACTTC.